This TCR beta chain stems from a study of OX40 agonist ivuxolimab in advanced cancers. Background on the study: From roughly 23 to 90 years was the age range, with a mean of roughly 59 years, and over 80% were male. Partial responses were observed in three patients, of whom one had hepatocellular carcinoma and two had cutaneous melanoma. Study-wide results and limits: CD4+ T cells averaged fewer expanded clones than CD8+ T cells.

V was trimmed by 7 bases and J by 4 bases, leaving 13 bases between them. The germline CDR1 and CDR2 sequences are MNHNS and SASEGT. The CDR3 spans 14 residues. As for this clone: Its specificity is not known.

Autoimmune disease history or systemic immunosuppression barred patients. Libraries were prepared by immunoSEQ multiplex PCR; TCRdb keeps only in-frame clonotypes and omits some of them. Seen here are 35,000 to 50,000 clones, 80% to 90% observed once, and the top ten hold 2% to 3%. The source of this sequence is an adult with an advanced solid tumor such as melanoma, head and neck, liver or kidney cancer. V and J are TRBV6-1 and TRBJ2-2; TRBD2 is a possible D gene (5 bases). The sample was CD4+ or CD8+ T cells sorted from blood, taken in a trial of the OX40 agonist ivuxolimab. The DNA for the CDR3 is TGTGCCAGCAAGAGGGAAAGAAGCACCGGGGAGCTGTTTTTT. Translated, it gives CASKRERSTGELFF.